These T cell receptor beta chains were read from a single sample in a study of vaccination and CD4 T cells after COVID-19. No antigens are known for them. TCRdb recomputed calls from the PCR reads with MiXCR, one row per CDR3 protein. The data contain about 15,000 distinct CDR3 sequences, 21% of them singletons. The starting material was CD4+ T cells from blood, cultured in vitro, obtained before SARS-CoV-2 vaccination. Receptors originate from a human donor who received a COVID-19 vaccine. Each CDR3 is given with its conserved first and last residue. Each record gives: J gene, V gene, D gene, clone size, CDR3 DNA, CDR3 protein. The D gene is left open where the match is weak. Clone size is shown for a subset of rows, as once, few, many or a class of expanded clone.

j_gene: TRBJ1-5; v_gene: TRBV20-1; d_gene: .; abundance: medium-sized; CDR3nt: TGCAGTGCTTCAAGGACCGGGCAGCCCCAGCATTTT; CDR3aa: CSASRTGQPQHF
j_gene: TRBJ1-3; v_gene: TRBV7-9; d_gene: .; abundance: .; CDR3nt: TGTGCCAGCAGCTTTAGGTTGAGCCCATGGAGCTCTGGAAACACCATATATTTT; CDR3aa: CASSFRLSPWSSGNTIYF
j_gene: TRBJ2-7; v_gene: TRBV20-1; d_gene: .; abundance: few; CDR3nt: TGCAGTGCTAGCCGGGGGCCCTACGAGCAGTACTTC; CDR3aa: CSASRGPYEQYF
j_gene: TRBJ1-3; v_gene: TRBV10-1; d_gene: .; abundance: .; CDR3nt: TGCGCCACCTCGAACGGGGCTGGAAACACCATATATTTT; CDR3aa: CATSNGAGNTIYF
j_gene: TRBJ1-4; v_gene: TRBV18; d_gene: .; abundance: .; CDR3nt: TGTGCCAGCTCACCTCCTTCTTCACAGGGTAGTGAAAAACTGTTTTTT; CDR3aa: CASSPPSSQGSEKLFF
j_gene: TRBJ1-1; v_gene: TRBV14; d_gene: .; abundance: few; CDR3nt: TGTGCCAGCAGCCAGGGGGTTTTAACTGAAGCTTTCTTT; CDR3aa: CASSQGVLTEAFF
j_gene: TRBJ2-1; v_gene: TRBV6-5; d_gene: .; abundance: .; CDR3nt: TGTGCCAGCAGTTACAACGGACGGAGCGGAGATGAGCAGTTCTTC; CDR3aa: CASSYNGRSGDEQFF
j_gene: TRBJ2-3; v_gene: TRBV29-1; d_gene: TRBD2; abundance: once; CDR3nt: TGCAGCGTGGAAGGACTAGGCACAGATACGCAGTATTTT; CDR3aa: CSVEGLGTDTQYF
j_gene: TRBJ2-5; v_gene: TRBV7-6; d_gene: .; abundance: few; CDR3nt: TGTGCCAGCAGCTTGGGGCAAGAGACCCAGTACTTC; CDR3aa: CASSLGQETQYF
j_gene: TRBJ2-7; v_gene: TRBV2; d_gene: TRBD1; abundance: few; CDR3nt: TGTGCCAGCAGGCGGGGCAGGGGGCAGGTCGAGCAGTACTTC; CDR3aa: CASRRGRGQVEQYF
j_gene: TRBJ2-1; v_gene: TRBV6-4; d_gene: TRBD2; abundance: .; CDR3nt: TGTGCCAGCAGTCGGGCGGGGGGTACTTCGGATGAGCAGTTCTTC; CDR3aa: CASSRAGGTSDEQFF
j_gene: TRBJ2-5; v_gene: TRBV12-3/TRBV12-4; d_gene: .; abundance: few; CDR3nt: TGTGCCAGCAGTTTACAGCAAGAGACCCAGTACTTC; CDR3aa: CASSLQQETQYF
j_gene: TRBJ2-7; v_gene: TRBV18; d_gene: .; abundance: once; CDR3nt: TGTGCCAGCTCACCAGATCAACTCCATATATACGAGCAGTACTTC; CDR3aa: CASSPDQLHIYEQYF
j_gene: TRBJ1-1; v_gene: TRBV27; d_gene: .; abundance: medium-sized; CDR3nt: TGTGCCAGCAGTTTGTGGAGGAACACTGAAGCTTTCTTT; CDR3aa: CASSLWRNTEAFF
j_gene: TRBJ2-7; v_gene: TRBV27; d_gene: TRBD2; abundance: .; CDR3nt: TGTGCCAGCAGGTCGACTAGCGGGGAGGGTTACGAGCAGTACTTC; CDR3aa: CASRSTSGEGYEQYF
j_gene: TRBJ2-1; v_gene: TRBV5-4; d_gene: .; abundance: .; CDR3nt: TGTGCCAGCAGCTTGGGGGGCCCCTCCTACAATGAGCAGTTCTTC; CDR3aa: CASSLGGPSYNEQFF
j_gene: TRBJ2-3; v_gene: TRBV12-5; d_gene: .; abundance: .; CDR3nt: TGTGCTAGTGGTTTGGTACATGACGGGAGCACAACTAGCACAGATACGCAGTATTTT; CDR3aa: CASGLVHDGSTTSTDTQYF
j_gene: TRBJ2-7; v_gene: TRBV6-1; d_gene: .; abundance: few; CDR3nt: TGTGCCAGCAGCCCTCAGTCCTACGAGCAGTACTTC; CDR3aa: CASSPQSYEQYF
j_gene: TRBJ2-7; v_gene: TRBV9; d_gene: TRBD2; abundance: .; CDR3nt: TGTGCCAGCAGCGTCGGACTAGCGGGGAGTACCAGCTCCTACGAGCAGTACTTC; CDR3aa: CASSVGLAGSTSSYEQYF
j_gene: TRBJ1-2; v_gene: TRBV6-1; d_gene: TRBD1; abundance: few; CDR3nt: TGTGCCAGCAGTGAAATCCGGGACAGCCGCCTTGGGTATGGCTACACCTTC; CDR3aa: CASSEIRDSRLGYGYTF
j_gene: TRBJ2-3; v_gene: TRBV30; d_gene: TRBD1; abundance: .; CDR3nt: TGTGCCTGGCAACAGGGGATTAGGGCAGATACGCAGTATTTT; CDR3aa: CAWQQGIRADTQYF
j_gene: TRBJ2-7; v_gene: TRBV2; d_gene: TRBD1; abundance: .; CDR3nt: TGTGCCAGCAGCCGGGACAGGGTAGTTTCCGAGCAGTACTTC; CDR3aa: CASSRDRVVSEQYF
j_gene: TRBJ2-3; v_gene: TRBV5-1; d_gene: .; abundance: .; CDR3nt: TGCGCCAGCAGCTGGTCTACGGATACGCAGTATTTT; CDR3aa: CASSWSTDTQYF
j_gene: TRBJ1-3; v_gene: TRBV5-1; d_gene: .; abundance: .; CDR3nt: TGCGCCAGCGGCTTGGATTACATGCGGGGAAACACCATATATTTT; CDR3aa: CASGLDYMRGNTIYF
j_gene: TRBJ2-2; v_gene: TRBV12-3/TRBV12-4; d_gene: .; abundance: .; CDR3nt: TGTGCCAGCATTTTCAACAGGGAACTAACCGGGGAGCTGTTTTTT; CDR3aa: CASIFNRELTGELFF
j_gene: TRBJ1-4; v_gene: TRBV30; d_gene: .; abundance: .; CDR3nt: TGTGCCTGGAGTGTAGACGGTTGGGATCCGTTTTTT; CDR3aa: CAWSVDGWDPFF
j_gene: TRBJ2-7; v_gene: TRBV4-1; d_gene: TRBD1; abundance: .; CDR3nt: TGCGCCAGCAGCCAAGTCCCGGGACAGGGTGACGAGCAGTACTTC; CDR3aa: CASSQVPGQGDEQYF
j_gene: TRBJ2-2; v_gene: TRBV2; d_gene: .; abundance: .; CDR3nt: TGTGCCAGCAGTAGGGGGACCGGGGAGCTGTTTTTT; CDR3aa: CASSRGTGELFF
j_gene: TRBJ2-2; v_gene: TRBV7-9; d_gene: .; abundance: .; CDR3nt: TGTGCCAGCAGCCTGCTGTTGGGGGGGGCGTTCACCGGGGAGCTGTTTTTT; CDR3aa: CASSLLLGGAFTGELFF
j_gene: TRBJ1-5; v_gene: TRBV6-5; d_gene: TRBD1; abundance: .; CDR3nt: TGTGCCAGCAGTTACGCAGGGGGCGCCGGGCAGCCCCAGCATTTT; CDR3aa: CASSYAGGAGQPQHF
j_gene: TRBJ1-2; v_gene: TRBV20-1; d_gene: TRBD1; abundance: medium-sized; CDR3nt: TGCAGTGCGGAGGGGGCGAGCTATGGCTACACCTTC; CDR3aa: CSAEGASYGYTF
j_gene: TRBJ2-2; v_gene: TRBV7-9; d_gene: .; abundance: medium-sized; CDR3nt: TGTGCCAGCAGCTTAGCAGGGAACACCGGGGAGCTGTTTTTT; CDR3aa: CASSLAGNTGELFF
j_gene: TRBJ1-1; v_gene: TRBV6-1; d_gene: TRBD1; abundance: medium-sized; CDR3nt: TGTGCCAGCATGGAAGGGGCCGGGACAGGGGGTTCTGAAGCTTTCTTT; CDR3aa: CASMEGAGTGGSEAFF
j_gene: TRBJ1-1; v_gene: TRBV7-2; d_gene: .; abundance: .; CDR3nt: TGTGCCAGCAGCTCCCAATCGAACACTGAAGCTTTCTTT; CDR3aa: CASSSQSNTEAFF
j_gene: TRBJ1-5; v_gene: TRBV19; d_gene: .; abundance: .; CDR3nt: TGTGCCAGTAGTACAGGGCCCAGGGGCCCCAATCAGCCCCAGCATTTT; CDR3aa: CASSTGPRGPNQPQHF
j_gene: TRBJ2-3; v_gene: TRBV30; d_gene: .; abundance: .; CDR3nt: TGTGCCTGGGGCTTAACAGTGAGCACAGATACGCAGTATTTT; CDR3aa: CAWGLTVSTDTQYF
j_gene: TRBJ2-7; v_gene: TRBV20-1; d_gene: TRBD2; abundance: few; CDR3nt: TGCAGTGCTAGGAGCGGGGCGGGTTTCTACGAGCAGTACTTC; CDR3aa: CSARSGAGFYEQYF
j_gene: TRBJ2-7; v_gene: TRBV6-5; d_gene: TRBD2; abundance: .; CDR3nt: TGTGCCAGCAGTTACGGGGGCGTAGCGGGGCCCCCTACCGAGCAGTACTTC; CDR3aa: CASSYGGVAGPPTEQYF
j_gene: TRBJ2-7; v_gene: TRBV19; d_gene: .; abundance: .; CDR3nt: TGTGCCAGTAGTGGTGGTACCTACGAGCAGTACTTC; CDR3aa: CASSGGTYEQYF
j_gene: TRBJ1-6; v_gene: TRBV2; d_gene: TRBD1; abundance: few; CDR3nt: TGTGCCAGCAGGGACAGGGTGAAAAATTCACCCCTCCACTTT; CDR3aa: CASRDRVKNSPLHF
j_gene: TRBJ2-7; v_gene: TRBV25-1; d_gene: TRBD1; abundance: few; CDR3nt: TGTGCCAGCAGTGAGGGACAGGGGGCCTACGAGCAGTACTTC; CDR3aa: CASSEGQGAYEQYF
j_gene: TRBJ2-3; v_gene: TRBV10-1; d_gene: .; abundance: few; CDR3nt: TGCGCCAGCAGTGAGGTTACTAGCCGCCCGAAGCAGTATTTT; CDR3aa: CASSEVTSRPKQYF
j_gene: TRBJ1-5; v_gene: TRBV20-1; d_gene: .; abundance: .; CDR3nt: TGCAGTGCTAGAGGACAGCAGGGTATCAGCGGCAATCAGCCCCAGCATTTT; CDR3aa: CSARGQQGISGNQPQHF
j_gene: TRBJ1-1; v_gene: TRBV19; d_gene: .; abundance: .; CDR3nt: TGTGCCAGTAGTATAGATAGAGGGTACACTGAAGCTTTCTTT; CDR3aa: CASSIDRGYTEAFF
j_gene: TRBJ2-3; v_gene: TRBV19; d_gene: .; abundance: .; CDR3nt: TGTGCCAGTAGTACGGCAGATACGCAGTATTTT; CDR3aa: CASSTADTQYF
j_gene: TRBJ2-1; v_gene: TRBV30; d_gene: TRBD2; abundance: .; CDR3nt: TGTGCCTGGAGCGAGGGGGGACTAGCTATGAATGAGCAGTTCTTC; CDR3aa: CAWSEGGLAMNEQFF
j_gene: TRBJ1-2; v_gene: TRBV5-5; d_gene: .; abundance: .; CDR3nt: TGTGCCAGCAGCTTGACCAGGGCTGACTATGGCTACACCTTC; CDR3aa: CASSLTRADYGYTF
j_gene: TRBJ2-7; v_gene: TRBV12-5; d_gene: TRBD1; abundance: few; CDR3nt: TGTGCTAGTGGGACCGGACAGGGCCGGGGTCAGGGCTACGAGCAGTACTTC; CDR3aa: CASGTGQGRGQGYEQYF
j_gene: TRBJ2-1; v_gene: TRBV7-8; d_gene: .; abundance: few; CDR3nt: TGTGCCAGCAGCTTAAATCTACTAGCCCACAATGAGCAGTTCTTC; CDR3aa: CASSLNLLAHNEQFF
j_gene: TRBJ2-1; v_gene: TRBV6-1; d_gene: .; abundance: .; CDR3nt: TGTGCCAGCAGTGAAAGATGGAGCCCCTACAATGAGCAGTTCTTC; CDR3aa: CASSERWSPYNEQFF
j_gene: TRBJ2-7; v_gene: TRBV6-1; d_gene: .; abundance: .; CDR3nt: TGTGCCAGCAGTGAAGGGGTGGGGCCCTACGAGCAGTACTTC; CDR3aa: CASSEGVGPYEQYF
j_gene: TRBJ1-2; v_gene: TRBV18; d_gene: TRBD1; abundance: few; CDR3nt: TGTGCCAGCTCACCCCGGGACAGGGGGGGCGGTGGCTACACCTTC; CDR3aa: CASSPRDRGGGGYTF
j_gene: TRBJ1-2; v_gene: TRBV10-3; d_gene: TRBD1; abundance: .; CDR3nt: TGTGCCATCAGTGGCGACAGGGTTGGCTATGGCTACACCTTC; CDR3aa: CAISGDRVGYGYTF
j_gene: TRBJ2-7; v_gene: TRBV30; d_gene: .; abundance: .; CDR3nt: TGTGCCTGGAGTATGGGGGGTTCGACCTACGAGCAGTACTTC; CDR3aa: CAWSMGGSTYEQYF